This T cell receptor beta chain came from a study of molecular identifiers for immune sequencing clone quantification. In the sort, naive CD8 T cells were defined as CD8+CD4-CCR7+CD45RA+. Preparation methods for the bulk TCR libraries were those previously described, with listed TCR primers. One entry per CDR3 protein, called by TCRdb with MiXCR from the PCR reads. This table has a few hundred thousand distinct CDR3 sequences, over 20% appearing once. The study, taken as a whole, reports: Clonotypes surpassing 20 RNA copies contained over 99% of effector molecules, versus under 1% in naive cells.

In this sample, this clonotype turned up a few times. Its specificity is unknown. This receptor was obtained from a human donor in good health. Some libraries in this study had Jurkat cell RNA spiked in. The sequenced sample consisted of naive CD8+ T cells from blood, with Jurkat cell RNA spiked in. Subset indicated: FACS-sorted CD8+CD4-CCR7+CD45RA+ naive T cells.

CDR3 nucleotide sequence: TGTGCCTGGACCTTAACAGGGGGCACTGAAGCTTTCTTT. This sequence encodes CAWTLTGGTEAFF. The V and J genes are TRBV30 and TRBJ1-1, with 8 bases that match TRBD1. The CDR3 extends over 13 amino acids. Germline V gives CDR1 GTSNPN, CDR2 SVGIG (reference sequence). V was clipped by 4 bases and J by 4 bases; unmatched bases: 5.